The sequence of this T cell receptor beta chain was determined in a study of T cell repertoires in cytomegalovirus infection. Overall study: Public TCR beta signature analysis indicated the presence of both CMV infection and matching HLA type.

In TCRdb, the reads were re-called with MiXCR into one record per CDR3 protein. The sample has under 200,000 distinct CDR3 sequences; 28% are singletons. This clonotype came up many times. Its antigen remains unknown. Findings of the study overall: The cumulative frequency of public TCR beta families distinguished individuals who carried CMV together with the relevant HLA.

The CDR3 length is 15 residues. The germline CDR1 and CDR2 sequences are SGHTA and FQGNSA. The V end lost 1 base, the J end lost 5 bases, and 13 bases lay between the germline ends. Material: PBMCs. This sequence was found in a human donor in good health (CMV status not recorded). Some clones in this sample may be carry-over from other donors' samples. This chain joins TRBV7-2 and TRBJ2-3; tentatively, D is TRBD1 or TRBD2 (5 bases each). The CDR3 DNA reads TGTGCCAGCAGCTTAGACGCAGCGAGGGGAGATACGCAGTATTTT. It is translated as CASSLDAARGDTQYF.